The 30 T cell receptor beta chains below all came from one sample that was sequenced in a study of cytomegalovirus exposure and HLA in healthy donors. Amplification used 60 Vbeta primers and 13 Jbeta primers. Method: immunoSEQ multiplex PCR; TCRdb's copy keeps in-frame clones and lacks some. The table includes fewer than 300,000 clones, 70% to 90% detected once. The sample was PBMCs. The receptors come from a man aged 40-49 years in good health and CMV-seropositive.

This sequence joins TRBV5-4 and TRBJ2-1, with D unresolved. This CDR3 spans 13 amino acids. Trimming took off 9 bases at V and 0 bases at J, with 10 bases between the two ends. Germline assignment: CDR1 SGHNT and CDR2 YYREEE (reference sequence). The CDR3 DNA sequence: TGTGCCACCTCGGAGAGCTCCTACAATGAGCAGTTCTTC. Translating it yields CATSESSYNEQFF.

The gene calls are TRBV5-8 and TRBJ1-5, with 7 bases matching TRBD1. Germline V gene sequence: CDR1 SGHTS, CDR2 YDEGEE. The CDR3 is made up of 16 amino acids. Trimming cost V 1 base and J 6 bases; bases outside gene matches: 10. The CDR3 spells CASSLWQGVTAQPQHF. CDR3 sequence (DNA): TGTGCCAGCAGCTTGTGGCAGGGGGTTACAGCTCAGCCCCAGCATTTT.

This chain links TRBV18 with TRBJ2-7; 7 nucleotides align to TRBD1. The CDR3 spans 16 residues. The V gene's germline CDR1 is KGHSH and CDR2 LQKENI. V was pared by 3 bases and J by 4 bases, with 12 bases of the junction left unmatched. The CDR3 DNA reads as TGTGCCAGCTCACCTTTTGAGGGGCAGGGGGTGTACGAGCAGTACTTC. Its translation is CASSPFEGQGVYEQYF. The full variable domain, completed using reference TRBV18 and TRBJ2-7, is NAGVMQNPRHLVRRRGQEARLRCSPMKGHSHVYWYRQLPEEGLKFMVYLQKENIIDESGMPKERFSAEFPKEGPSILRIQQVVRGDSAAYFCASSPFEGQGVYEQYFGPGTRLTVT.

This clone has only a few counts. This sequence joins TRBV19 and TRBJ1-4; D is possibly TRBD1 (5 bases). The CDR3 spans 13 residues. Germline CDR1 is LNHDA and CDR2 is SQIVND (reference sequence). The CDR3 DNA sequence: TGTGCTTTAACCCCGGAAGGGGATGAAAAACTGTTTTTT. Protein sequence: CALTPEGDEKLFF.

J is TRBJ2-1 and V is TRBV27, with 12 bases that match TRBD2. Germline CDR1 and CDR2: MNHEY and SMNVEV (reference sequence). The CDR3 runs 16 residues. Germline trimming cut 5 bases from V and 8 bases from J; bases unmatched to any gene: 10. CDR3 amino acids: CASSPRGLAGSDEQFF. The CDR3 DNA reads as TGTGCCAGCAGTCCGAGAGGACTAGCGGGATCGGATGAGCAGTTCTTC.

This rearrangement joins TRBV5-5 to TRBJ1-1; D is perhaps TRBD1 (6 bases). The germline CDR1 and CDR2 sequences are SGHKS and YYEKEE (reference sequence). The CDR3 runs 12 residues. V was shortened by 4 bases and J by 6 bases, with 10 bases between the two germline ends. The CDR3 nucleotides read TGTGCCAGCAGCCCCGGGGGGCCTGAAGCTTTCTTT. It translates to CASSPGGPEAFF.

CDR3 DNA sequence: TGCGCCAGCAGCTTGGGGGTCGGGGAGCAGTACTTC. It translates to CASSLGVGEQYF. This chain connects TRBV5-1 to TRBJ2-7; D remains unclear. This CDR3 is 12 amino acids long. Trimming shortened V by 0 bases and J by 7 bases, and 8 bases separated the two germline ends. Germline V gene data show CDR1 as SGHRS and CDR2 as YFSETQ. Together with reference TRBV5-1 and TRBJ2-7, the CDR3 gives the full variable domain: KAGVTQTPRYLIKTRGQQVTLSCSPISGHRSVSWYQQTPGQGLQFLFEYFSETQRNKGNFPGRFSGRQFSNSRSEMNVSTLELGDSALYLCASSLGVGEQYFGPGTRLTVT.

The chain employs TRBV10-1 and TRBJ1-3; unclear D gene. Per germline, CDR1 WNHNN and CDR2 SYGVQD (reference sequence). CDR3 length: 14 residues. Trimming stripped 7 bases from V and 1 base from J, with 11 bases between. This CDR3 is CASKKGLSGNTIYF. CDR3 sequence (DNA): TGCGCCAGCAAAAAAGGACTTTCTGGAAACACCATATATTTT.

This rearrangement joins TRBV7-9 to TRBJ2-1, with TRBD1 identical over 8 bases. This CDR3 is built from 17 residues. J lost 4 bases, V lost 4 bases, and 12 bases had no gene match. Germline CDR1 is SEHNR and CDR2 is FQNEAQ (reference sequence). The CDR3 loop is CASSSGTGDFVYNEQFF. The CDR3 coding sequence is TGTGCCAGCAGCTCCGGGACAGGCGACTTTGTTTACAATGAGCAGTTCTTC. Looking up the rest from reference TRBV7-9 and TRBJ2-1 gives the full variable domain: DTGVSQNPRHKITKRGQNVTFRCDPISEHNRLYWYRQTLGQGPEFLTYFQNEAQLEKSRLLSDRFSAERPKGSFSTLEIQRTEQGDSAMYLCASSSGTGDFVYNEQFFGPGTRLTVL.

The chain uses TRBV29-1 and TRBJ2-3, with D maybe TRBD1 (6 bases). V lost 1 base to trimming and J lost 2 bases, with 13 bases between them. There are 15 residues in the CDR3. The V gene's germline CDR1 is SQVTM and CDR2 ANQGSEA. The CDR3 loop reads CSVEGGTKYTDTQYF. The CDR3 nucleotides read TGCAGCGTTGAAGGGGGGACAAAATACACAGATACGCAGTATTTT.

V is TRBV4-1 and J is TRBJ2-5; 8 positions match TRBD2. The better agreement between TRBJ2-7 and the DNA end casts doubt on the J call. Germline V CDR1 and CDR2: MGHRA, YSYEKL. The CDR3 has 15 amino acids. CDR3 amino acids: CASSQIAGILYEQYF. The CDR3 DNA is TGCGCCAGCAGCCAAATAGCGGGAATTCTCTACGAGCAGTACTTC.

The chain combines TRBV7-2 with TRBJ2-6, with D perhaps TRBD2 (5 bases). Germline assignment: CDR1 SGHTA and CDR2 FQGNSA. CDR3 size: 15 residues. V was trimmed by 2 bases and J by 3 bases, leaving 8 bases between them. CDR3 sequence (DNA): TGTGCCAGCAGCTTATATCGGGGTGGGGCCAACGTCCTGACTTTC. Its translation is CASSLYRGGANVLTF.

In DNA form, the CDR3 reads TGTGCCAGCAGCGTTCCCTGGACAGGGGAGCATGAAAAACTGTTTTTT. As protein: CASSVPWTGEHEKLFF. V usage is TRBV9 and J usage is TRBJ1-4, with TRBD1 identical over 9 bases. The germline V gene encodes CDR1 SGDLS and CDR2 YYNGEE. The CDR3 covers 16 residues. J was trimmed by 6 bases and V by 2 bases; bases with no gene match: 8.

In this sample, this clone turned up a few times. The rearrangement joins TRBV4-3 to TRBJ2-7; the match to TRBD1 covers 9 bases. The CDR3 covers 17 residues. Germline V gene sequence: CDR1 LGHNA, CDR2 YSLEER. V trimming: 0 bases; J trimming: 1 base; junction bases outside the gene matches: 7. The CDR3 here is CASSQEYTGTGSYEQYF. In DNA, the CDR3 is TGCGCCAGCAGCCAAGAATATACCGGGACAGGGTCCTACGAGCAGTACTTC.

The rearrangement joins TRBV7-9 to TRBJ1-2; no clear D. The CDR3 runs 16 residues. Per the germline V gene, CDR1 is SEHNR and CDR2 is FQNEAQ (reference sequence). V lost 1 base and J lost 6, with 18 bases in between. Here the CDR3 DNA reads TGTGCCAGCAGCTTAGTTGCGGGTCGGCTAAGGAATGGCTACACCTTC. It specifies CASSLVAGRLRNGYTF. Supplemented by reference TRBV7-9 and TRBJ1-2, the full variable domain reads DTGVSQNPRHKITKRGQNVTFRCDPISEHNRLYWYRQTLGQGPEFLTYFQNEAQLEKSRLLSDRFSAERPKGSFSTLEIQRTEQGDSAMYLCASSLVAGRLRNGYTFGSGTRLTVV.

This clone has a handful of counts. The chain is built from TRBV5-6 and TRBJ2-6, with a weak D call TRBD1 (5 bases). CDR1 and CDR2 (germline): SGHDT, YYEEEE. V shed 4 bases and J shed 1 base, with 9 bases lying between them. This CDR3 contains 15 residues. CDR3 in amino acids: CASSAQGSGANVLTF. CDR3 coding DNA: TGTGCCAGCAGCGCCCAGGGATCTGGGGCCAACGTCCTGACTTTC.

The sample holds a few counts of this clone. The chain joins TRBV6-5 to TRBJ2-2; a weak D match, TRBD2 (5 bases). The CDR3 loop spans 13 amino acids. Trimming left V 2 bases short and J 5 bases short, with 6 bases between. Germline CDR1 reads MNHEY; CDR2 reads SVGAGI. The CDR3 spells CASSYAGTGELFF. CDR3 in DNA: TGTGCCAGCAGTTACGCGGGTACCGGGGAGCTGTTTTTT.

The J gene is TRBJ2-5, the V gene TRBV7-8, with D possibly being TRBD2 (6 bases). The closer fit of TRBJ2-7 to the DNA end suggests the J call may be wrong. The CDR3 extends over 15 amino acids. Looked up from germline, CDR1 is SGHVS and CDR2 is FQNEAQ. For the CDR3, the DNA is TGTGCCAGCAGCTTAGCGAGGGACTTTCACTACGAGCAGTACTTC. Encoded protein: CASSLARDFHYEQYF.

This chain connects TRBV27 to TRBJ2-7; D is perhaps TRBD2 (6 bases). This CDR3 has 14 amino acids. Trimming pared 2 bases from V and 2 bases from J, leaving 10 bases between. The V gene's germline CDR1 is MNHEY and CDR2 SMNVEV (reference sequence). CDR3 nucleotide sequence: TGTGCCAGCAGTTTACGGGGGTCCCCCTACGAGCAGTACTTC. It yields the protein CASSLRGSPYEQYF.

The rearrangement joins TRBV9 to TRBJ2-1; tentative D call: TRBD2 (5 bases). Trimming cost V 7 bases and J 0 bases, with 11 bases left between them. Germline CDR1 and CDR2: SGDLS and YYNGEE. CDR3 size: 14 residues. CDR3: CASGSPGSYNEQFF. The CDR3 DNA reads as TGTGCCAGCGGGAGTCCCGGCTCCTACAATGAGCAGTTCTTC.

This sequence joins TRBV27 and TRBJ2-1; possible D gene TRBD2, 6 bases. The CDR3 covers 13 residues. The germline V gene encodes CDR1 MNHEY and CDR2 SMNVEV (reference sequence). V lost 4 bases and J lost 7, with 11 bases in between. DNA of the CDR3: TGTGCCAGCAGTTCGGCTAGCGTAAATGAGCAGTTCTTC. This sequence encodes CASSSASVNEQFF.

DNA for the CDR3: TGTGCCAGCAGCGTAGGGGGGGATCGGGGGAGCAATCAGCCCCAGCATTTT. Protein product: CASSVGGDRGSNQPQHF. The chain joins TRBV9 to TRBJ1-5; D is perhaps TRBD1 (5 bases). V lost 0 bases and J 1 base, leaving 14 bases between the germline ends. The CDR3 has 17 residues. The germline V gene has CDR1 SGDLS and CDR2 YYNGEE.

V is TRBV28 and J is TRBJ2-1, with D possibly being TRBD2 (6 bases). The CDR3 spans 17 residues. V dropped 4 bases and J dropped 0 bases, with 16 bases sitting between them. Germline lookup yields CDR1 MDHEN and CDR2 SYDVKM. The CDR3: CASSSLRRGISYNEQFF. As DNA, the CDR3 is TGTGCCAGCAGTTCTCTCCGGAGGGGCATCTCCTACAATGAGCAGTTCTTC.

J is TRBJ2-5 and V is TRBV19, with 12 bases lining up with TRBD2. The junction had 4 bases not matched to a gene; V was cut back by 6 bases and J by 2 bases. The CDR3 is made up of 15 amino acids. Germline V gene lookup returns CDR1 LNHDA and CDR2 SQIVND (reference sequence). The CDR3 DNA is TGTGCCAGTAGGGGGACTAGCGGGTATCAAGAGACCCAGTACTTC. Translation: CASRGTSGYQETQYF.

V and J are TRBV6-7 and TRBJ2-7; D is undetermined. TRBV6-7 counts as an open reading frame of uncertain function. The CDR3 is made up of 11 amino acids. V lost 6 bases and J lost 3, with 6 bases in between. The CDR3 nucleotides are TGTGCCAGCAGACGGGTCTACGAGCAGTACTTC. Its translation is CASRRVYEQYF.

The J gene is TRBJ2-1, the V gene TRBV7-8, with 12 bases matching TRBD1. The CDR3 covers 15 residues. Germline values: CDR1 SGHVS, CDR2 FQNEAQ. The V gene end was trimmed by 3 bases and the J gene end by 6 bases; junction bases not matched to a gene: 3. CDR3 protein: CASSFWDRGLNEQFF. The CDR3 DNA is TGTGCCAGCAGCTTTTGGGACAGGGGGCTCAATGAGCAGTTCTTC.

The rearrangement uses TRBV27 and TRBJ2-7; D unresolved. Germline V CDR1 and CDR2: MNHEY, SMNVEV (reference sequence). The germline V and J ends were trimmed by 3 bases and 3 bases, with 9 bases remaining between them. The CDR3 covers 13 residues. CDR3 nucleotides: TGTGCCAGCAGTTTGACGACTCACTACGAGCAGTACTTC. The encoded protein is CASSLTTHYEQYF.

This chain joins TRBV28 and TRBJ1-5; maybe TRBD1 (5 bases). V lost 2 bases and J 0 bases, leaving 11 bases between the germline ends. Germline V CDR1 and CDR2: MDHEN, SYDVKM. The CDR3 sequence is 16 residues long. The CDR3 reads CASSLRGLFSNQPQHF. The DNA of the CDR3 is TGTGCCAGCAGTTTACGGGGACTCTTTAGCAATCAGCCCCAGCATTTT. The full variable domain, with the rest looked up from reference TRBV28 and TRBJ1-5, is DVKVTQSSRYLVKRTGEKVFLECVQDMDHENMFWYRQDPGLGLRLIYFSYDVKMKEKGDIPEGYSVSREKKERFSLILESASTNQTSMYLCASSLRGLFSNQPQHFGDGTRLSIL.

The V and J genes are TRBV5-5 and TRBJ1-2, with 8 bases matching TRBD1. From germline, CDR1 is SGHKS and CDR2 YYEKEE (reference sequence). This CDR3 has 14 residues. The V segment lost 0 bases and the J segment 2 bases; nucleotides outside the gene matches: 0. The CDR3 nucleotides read TGTGCCAGCAGCTTGGGACAGGGGAACTATGGCTACACCTTC. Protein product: CASSLGQGNYGYTF.

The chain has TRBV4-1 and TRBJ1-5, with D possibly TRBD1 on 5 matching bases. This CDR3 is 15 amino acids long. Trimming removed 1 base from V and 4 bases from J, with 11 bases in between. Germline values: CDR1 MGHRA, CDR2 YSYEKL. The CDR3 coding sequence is TGCGCCAGCAGCCAAGGGGCCGGGGGAAATCAGCCCCAGCATTTT. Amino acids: CASSQGAGGNQPQHF.